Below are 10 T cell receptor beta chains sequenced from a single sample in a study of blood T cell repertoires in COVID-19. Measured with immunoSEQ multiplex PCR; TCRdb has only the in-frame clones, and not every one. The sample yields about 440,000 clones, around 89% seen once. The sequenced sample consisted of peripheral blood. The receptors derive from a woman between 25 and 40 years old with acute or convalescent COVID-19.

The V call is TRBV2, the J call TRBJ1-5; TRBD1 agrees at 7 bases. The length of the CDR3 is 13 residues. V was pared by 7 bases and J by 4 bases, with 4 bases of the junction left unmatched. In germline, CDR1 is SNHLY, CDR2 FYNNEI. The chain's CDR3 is CASNPGQNQPQHF. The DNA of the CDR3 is TGTGCCAGCAATCCGGGACAGAATCAGCCCCAGCATTTT. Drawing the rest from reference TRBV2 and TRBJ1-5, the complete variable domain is EPEVTQTPSHQVTQMGQEVILRCVPISNHLYFYWYRQILGQKVEFLVSFYNNEISEKSEIFDDQFSVERPDGSNFTLKIRSTKLEDSAMYFCASNPGQNQPQHFGDGTRLSIL.

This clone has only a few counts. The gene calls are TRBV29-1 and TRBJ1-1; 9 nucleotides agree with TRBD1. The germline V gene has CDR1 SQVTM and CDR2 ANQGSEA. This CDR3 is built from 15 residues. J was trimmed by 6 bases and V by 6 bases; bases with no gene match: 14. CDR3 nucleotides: TGCAGCGTCTCCCCACCGGGACAGGGCTCCTCTGAAGCTTTCTTT. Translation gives CSVSPPGQGSSEAFF.

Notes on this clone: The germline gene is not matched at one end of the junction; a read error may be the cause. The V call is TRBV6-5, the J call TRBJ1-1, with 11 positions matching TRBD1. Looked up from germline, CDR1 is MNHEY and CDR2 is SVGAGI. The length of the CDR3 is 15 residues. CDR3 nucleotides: TGTGCCAGCAGTCACTCCGGGACAGGGGGAACTGAAGCTTTCTTT. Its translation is CASSHSGTGGTEAFF.

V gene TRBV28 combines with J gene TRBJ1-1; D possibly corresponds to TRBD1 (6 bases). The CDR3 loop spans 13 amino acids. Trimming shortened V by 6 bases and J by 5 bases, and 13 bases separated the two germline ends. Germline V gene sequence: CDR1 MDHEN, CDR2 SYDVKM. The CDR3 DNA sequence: TGTGCCAGCAGCGCGCCAGGGGAGACTGAAGCTTTCTTT. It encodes CASSAPGETEAFF.

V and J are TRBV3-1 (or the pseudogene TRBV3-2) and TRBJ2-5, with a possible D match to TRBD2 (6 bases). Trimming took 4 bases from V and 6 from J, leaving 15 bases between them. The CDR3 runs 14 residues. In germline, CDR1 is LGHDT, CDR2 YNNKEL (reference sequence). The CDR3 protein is CASSRTTLPKTQYF. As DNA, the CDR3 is TGTGCCAGCAGCCGGACTACCCTACCCAAGACCCAGTACTTC.

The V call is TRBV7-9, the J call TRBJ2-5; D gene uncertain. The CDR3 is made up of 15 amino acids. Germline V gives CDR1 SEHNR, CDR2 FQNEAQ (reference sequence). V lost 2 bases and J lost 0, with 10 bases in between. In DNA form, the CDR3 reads TGTGCCAGCAGCTTAACTGACTCTGACCAAGAGACCCAGTACTTC. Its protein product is CASSLTDSDQETQYF.

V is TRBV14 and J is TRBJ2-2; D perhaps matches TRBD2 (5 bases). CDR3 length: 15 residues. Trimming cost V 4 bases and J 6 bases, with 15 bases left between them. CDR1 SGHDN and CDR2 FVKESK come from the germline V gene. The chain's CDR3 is CASSPLQRRAGELFF. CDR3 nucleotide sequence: TGTGCCAGCAGCCCACTCCAGCGGCGCGCCGGGGAGCTGTTTTTT.

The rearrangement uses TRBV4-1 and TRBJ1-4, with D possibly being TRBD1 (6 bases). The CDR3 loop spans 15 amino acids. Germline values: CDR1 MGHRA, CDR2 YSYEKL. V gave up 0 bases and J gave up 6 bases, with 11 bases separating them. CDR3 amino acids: CASSQDPGEHEKLFF. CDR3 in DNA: TGCGCCAGCAGCCAAGATCCAGGGGAGCATGAAAAACTGTTTTTT.

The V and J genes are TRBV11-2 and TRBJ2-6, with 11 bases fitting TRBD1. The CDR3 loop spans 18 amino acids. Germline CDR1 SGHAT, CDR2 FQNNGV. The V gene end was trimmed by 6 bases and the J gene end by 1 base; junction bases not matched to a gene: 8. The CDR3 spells CASRKPGQGVSGANVLTF. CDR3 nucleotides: TGTGCCAGCAGGAAGCCGGGACAGGGGGTATCTGGGGCCAACGTCCTGACTTTC.

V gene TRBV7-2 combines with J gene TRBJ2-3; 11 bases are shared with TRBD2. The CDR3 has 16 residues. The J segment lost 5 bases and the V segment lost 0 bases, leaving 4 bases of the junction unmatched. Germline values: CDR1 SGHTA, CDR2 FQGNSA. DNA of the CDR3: TGTGCCAGCAGCTTAGCGGAGACTAGCGGGGTAGATACGCAGTATTTT. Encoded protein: CASSLAETSGVDTQYF.